The clone carrying this T cell receptor beta chain was observed a few times. Its antigen is not identified. From germline, CDR1 is LNHDA and CDR2 SQIVND (reference sequence). This CDR3 contains 13 residues. Trimming cost V 3 bases and J 3 bases, with 8 bases left between them. 13 Jbeta primers and 60 Vbeta primers were used for the PCR. In the authors' workflow: Per a later analysis, the number of unique TCR beta chains was roughly 83 million, of which 9 million to 14 million were shared. TCRdb keeps only in-frame clones here, not all; method: immunoSEQ multiplex PCR. V and J calls and clone size are copied from that table; D and trimming were computed from the DNA. Among around 170,000 clones listed, around three quarters were seen once. The data belong to a study of cytomegalovirus exposure and HLA in healthy donors. Points from the study as a whole: The authors later found most CMV-associated TCR beta chains appeared HLA-restricted. Among donors in an Asian-associated ancestry cluster, a later analysis reportedly found fewer N-insertions than the approximately 670-donor mean.

V is TRBV19 and J is TRBJ1-1; a weak D match, TRBD1 (6 bases). The source of this sequence is a man aged 40-49 years in good health and CMV-seronegative. The sequencing input was PBMCs. The CDR3 region is CASSINRDTEAFF. DNA for the CDR3: TGTGCCAGTAGTATCAACAGGGACACTGAAGCTTTCTTT.